This T cell receptor beta chain originates from a study of T cell repertoires in cytomegalovirus infection. The study's findings and limits: HLA-C-restricted, CMV-specific TCR beta clonotypes were dominant ex vivo.

To note about this clonotype: Antigen unknown.

Using its own MiXCR run on the reads, TCRdb lists one record per CDR3 protein. The table includes roughly 720,000 distinct CDR3 sequences, 35% detected once. Trimming left V 5 bases short and J 7 bases short, with 12 bases between. The CDR3 has 12 residues. The sample consisted of PBMCs. The rearrangement joins TRBV12-3 or TRBV12-4 to TRBJ2-7; D is possibly TRBD1 (6 bases). This TCR derives from a human donor in good health (CMV status not recorded). Some clones in this sample may be carry-over from other donors' samples. The CDR3 DNA follows: TGTGCCAGCAGTCCAGGGGTTAGGGAGCAGTACTTC. It translates to CASSPGVREQYF.